This is a list of T cell receptor beta chains from one sample in a study of blood T cell repertoires in COVID-19. Produced via immunoSEQ multiplex PCR; TCRdb's table is partial and in-frame only. The data contain around 80,000 clones, about four fifths of them singletons. Sequenced input: peripheral blood. The source of these receptors is a man aged 55-75 years with acute or convalescent COVID-19. The conserved cysteine and the conserved F or W are not part of the CDR3 here. Clone size appears in some rows only: once, few, many, or a class for an expanded clone.

size	V	J	CDR3
-	TRBV27	TRBJ1-6	ASRASSYNSPLH
-	TRBV27	TRBJ2-1	ASSLPSGTYNEQF
-	TRBV7-2	TRBJ1-3	ASSFARDSGNTIY
-	TRBV3-1/TRBV3-2	TRBJ1-5	ASSLSGSTSNQPQH
once	TRBV5-1	TRBJ1-1	ASSVRQGMNTEAF
few	TRBV28	TRBJ2-7	ASSFGKREY
-	TRBV5-4	TRBJ1-1	ASSLVRTGNPEAF
-	TRBV2	TRBJ2-5	ASSILAAETQY
-	TRBV6-5	TRBJ1-1	ASSYGRGGTEAF
-	TRBV4-1	TRBJ2-7	ASSQGDRVYEQY
-	TRBV5-1	TRBJ2-3	ASSLRTGQDTQY
few	TRBV10-1	TRBJ2-7	ASSPGNGYEQY
-	TRBV12-5	TRBJ1-5	ASGLDGFNQPQH
-	TRBV28	TRBJ2-7	ASSSGLPYEQY
-	TRBV7-9	TRBJ1-3	ASSGTSFGNTIY
-	TRBV19	TRBJ1-4	ASNPRLGPTNEKLF
-	TRBV19	TRBJ1-2	ASSMPEITANYGYT
-	TRBV2	TRBJ2-3	ASILGGAGGTVDTQY
-	TRBV6-5	TRBJ2-2	ASSYVQGLGELF
-	TRBV6-6	TRBJ1-1	ASSYPYMNTEAF
once	TRBV28	TRBJ1-1	ASSIGQVNTEAF
-	TRBV3-1/TRBV3-2	TRBJ2-4	ASSQVWGEGKNIQY
-	TRBV28	TRBJ2-7	ASTSPGEETEQY
-	TRBV19	TRBJ1-2	ASSIPGLTSINGYT
-	TRBV30	TRBJ2-7	AWSPGTPGYDEQY
-	TRBV2	TRBJ2-1	ASTNRGQDNEQF
-	TRBV7-2	TRBJ2-2	ASSSTGTSPGELF
-	TRBV28	TRBJ1-2	ASSLGGAQYGYT
-	TRBV7-9	TRBJ1-1	ASSLSKGGMNTEAF
few	TRBV5-1	TRBJ2-3	ASSFLAGSSTDTQY
-	TRBV7-3	TRBJ1-3	ASSLTGFAGNTIY
-	TRBV12-3/TRBV12-4	TRBJ1-2	ASRGQGGGYT
-	TRBV27	TRBJ1-5	ASRSWGDSRSNQPQH
-	TRBV19	TRBJ1-2	ASKAGDRNYGYT
once	TRBV4-1	TRBJ2-7	ASSQEGDRAFTEQY
few	TRBV7-8	TRBJ2-1	ASSFAISSYNEQF
once	TRBV10-1	TRBJ2-2	ASSRQAGFNTGELF
once	TRBV29-1	TRBJ1-1	SVFTGGPVSTEAF
-	TRBV4-1	TRBJ2-3	ASSQERVLDTQY
-	TRBV19	TRBJ2-7	ASSIAVGVPYEQY
-	TRBV6-5	TRBJ2-1	ASSYNPAGGYNEQF